This is a list of T cell receptor beta chains from one sample in a study of CXCR3 chemokines and chemotherapy response in bladder cancer. TCRdb re-called the PCR reads with MiXCR, one entry per CDR3 protein. The sample carries about 3,500 distinct CDR3 sequences, 20% to 30% recorded once. Sample collection occurred from a patient whose treatment included neoadjuvant chemotherapy. The receptors derive from a human donor with bladder cancer that did not respond to neoadjuvant chemotherapy. The CDR3 runs from the conserved cysteine through the conserved F or W. The D gene is left open where the match is weak. Some rows have no size entry. The others give once, few or many, or a class for an expanded clone.

>13|-|TRBJ1-5|many|TRBV2
CASSHDGNQPQHF
TGTGCCAGCAGCCATGACGGGAATCAGCCCCAGCATTTT
>11|-|TRBJ1-2|many|TRBV25-1
CASTGGYGYTF
TGTGCCAGCACGGGGGGCTATGGCTACACCTTC
>14|TRBD2|TRBJ2-7|many|TRBV10-3
CAISENSGAYEQYF
TGTGCCATCAGTGAGAATAGCGGGGCCTACGAGCAGTACTTC
>16|-|TRBJ1-2|medium-sized|TRBV5-6
CVSSLVAGAANYGYTF
TGTGTCAGCAGCTTGGTAGCAGGGGCGGCTAACTATGGCTACACCTTC
>17|TRBD2|TRBJ2-5|-|TRBV20-1
CSARVTVAGGLQETQYF
TGCAGTGCTAGAGTGACTGTTGCGGGGGGACTCCAAGAGACCCAGTACTTC
>16|TRBD1|TRBJ2-2|medium-sized|TRBV6-2/TRBV6-3
CASSDPGQGHTGELFF
TGTGCCAGCAGTGACCCGGGACAGGGGCACACCGGGGAGCTGTTTTTT
>16|TRBD1|TRBJ2-3|medium-sized|TRBV27
CASSPNRDRATDTQYF
TGTGCCAGCAGTCCAAACCGGGACAGGGCCACAGATACGCAGTATTTT
>15|TRBD2|TRBJ2-3|few|TRBV6-6
CASSNPSGGTDTQYF
TGTGCCAGCAGCAACCCTAGCGGGGGAACAGATACGCAGTATTTT
>14|-|TRBJ2-5|-|TRBV10-3
CAISDQRWEETQYF
TGTGCCATCAGTGATCAGAGGTGGGAAGAGACCCAGTACTTC
>13|-|TRBJ2-1|-|TRBV6-2/TRBV6-3
CASSSGGITEQFF
TGTGCCAGCAGCTCAGGGGGGATCACTGAGCAGTTCTTC
>14|TRBD1|TRBJ2-3|-|TRBV6-6
CASSYGTGAYTQYF
TGTGCCAGCAGTTACGGGACAGGGGCTTATACGCAGTATTTT
>12|-|TRBJ1-1|many|TRBV28
CASRPTNTEAFF
TGTGCCAGCAGACCGACGAACACTGAAGCTTTCTTT
>15|-|TRBJ1-5|many|TRBV18
CASSLPGHLNQPQHF
TGTGCCAGCTCACTCCCGGGACACCTCAATCAGCCCCAGCATTTT
>16|TRBD1|TRBJ2-1|-|TRBV9
CASSVGSGQGYNEQFF
TGTGCCAGCAGCGTAGGTTCGGGACAGGGATACAATGAGCAGTTCTTC
>18|-|TRBJ2-1|medium-sized|TRBV6-5
CASSPTGVRRGGYNEQFF
TGTGCCAGCAGCCCAACGGGTGTGAGGAGGGGAGGTTACAATGAGCAGTTCTTC
>12|-|TRBJ2-3|many|TRBV27
CASSFPADTQYF
TGTGCCAGCAGTTTTCCGGCAGATACGCAGTATTTT
>14|-|TRBJ1-1|many|TRBV6-5
CASRPGTQNTEAFF
TGTGCCAGCAGACCCGGGACACAGAACACTGAAGCTTTCTTT
>15|TRBD1|TRBJ2-3|-|TRBV6-1
CASRGQGVGTDTQYF
TGTGCCAGCAGAGGACAGGGGGTTGGGACAGATACGCAGTATTTT
>14|TRBD1|TRBJ2-7|many|TRBV7-9
CASSPQGAPYEQYF
TGTGCCAGCAGCCCCCAGGGGGCCCCATACGAGCAGTACTTC
>10|-|TRBJ2-7|few|TRBV6-6
CASRPYEQYF
TGTGCCAGCCGCCCCTACGAGCAGTACTTC
>16|TRBD1|TRBJ2-2|many|TRBV14
CASSQGTGQNTGELFF
TGTGCCAGCAGCCAAGGGACAGGGCAGAACACCGGGGAGCTGTTTTTT
>15|-|TRBJ2-1|once|TRBV6-6
CASSSPRVPRIDEQF
TGTGCCAGCAGTTCGCCTCGAGTCCCTCGTATAGATGAGCAGTTC
>18|-|TRBJ1-3|many|TRBV15
CATSRDLGGILSGNTIYF
TGTGCCACCAGCAGAGATTTAGGAGGGATCCTCTCTGGAAACACCATATATTTT
>14|TRBD2|TRBJ2-1|many|TRBV12-5
CASGPSGGNNEQFF
TGTGCTAGTGGTCCTAGCGGGGGGAACAATGAGCAGTTCTTC
>15|TRBD1|TRBJ1-2|many|TRBV27
CASSLTTGAPYGYTF
TGTGCCAGCAGTTTAACGACAGGGGCGCCTTATGGCTACACCTTC
>19|TRBD1|TRBJ1-3|-|TRBV20-1
CSARLGAGTGVLSGNTIYF
TGCAGTGCTAGGTTGGGGGCCGGGACAGGGGTCCTCTCTGGAAACACCATATATTTT
>14|-|TRBJ1-2|-|TRBV6-1
CASSEASGAYGYTF
TGTGCCAGCAGTGAAGCATCAGGGGCCTATGGCTACACCTTC
>15|-|TRBJ1-2|large|TRBV6-1
CASSDSPNPVYGYTF
TGTGCCAGCAGTGACTCCCCGAATCCCGTCTATGGCTACACCTTC
>12|-|TRBJ1-1|many|TRBV11-3
CASRPENTEAFF
TGTGCCAGCAGACCGGAGAACACTGAAGCTTTCTTT
>20|-|TRBJ1-1|-|TRBV6-5
CASSLVTGEQYFGPGTEAFF
-
>16|TRBD1|TRBJ1-6|many|TRBV11-3
CASSFDRTGGNSPLHF
TGTGCCAGCAGTTTTGACCGGACAGGGGGAAATTCACCCCTCCACTTT
>14|TRBD1|TRBJ2-7|many|TRBV7-9
CASSTRDSNYEQYF
TGTGCCAGCAGCACTCGGGACAGCAACTACGAGCAGTACTTC
>14|TRBD1|TRBJ1-1|medium-sized|TRBV6-2/TRBV6-3
CASSSRTGGTEAFF
TGTGCCAGCAGTTCTCGGACAGGGGGCACTGAAGCTTTCTTT